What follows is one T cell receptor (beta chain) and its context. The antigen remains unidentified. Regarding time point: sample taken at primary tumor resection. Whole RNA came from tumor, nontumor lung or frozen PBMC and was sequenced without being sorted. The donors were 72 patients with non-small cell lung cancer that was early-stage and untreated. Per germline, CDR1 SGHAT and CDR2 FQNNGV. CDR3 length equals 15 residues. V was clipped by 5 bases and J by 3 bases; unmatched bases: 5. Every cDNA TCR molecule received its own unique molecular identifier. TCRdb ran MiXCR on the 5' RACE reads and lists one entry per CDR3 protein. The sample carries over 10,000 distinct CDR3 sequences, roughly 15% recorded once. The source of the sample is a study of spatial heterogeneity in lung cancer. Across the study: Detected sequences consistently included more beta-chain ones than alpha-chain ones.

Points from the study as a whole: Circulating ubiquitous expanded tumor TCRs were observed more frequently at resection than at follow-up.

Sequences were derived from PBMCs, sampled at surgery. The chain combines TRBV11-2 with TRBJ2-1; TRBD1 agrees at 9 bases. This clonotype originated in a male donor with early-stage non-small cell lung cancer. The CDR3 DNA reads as TGTGCCAGCAGCGTCTACAGGGGGCACTACAATGAGCAGTTCTTC. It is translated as CASSVYRGHYNEQFF. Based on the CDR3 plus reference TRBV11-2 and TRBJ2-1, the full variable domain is EAGVAQSPRYKIIEKRQSVAFWCNPISGHATLYWYQQILGQGPKLLIQFQNNGVVDDSQLPKDRFSAERLKGVDSTLKIQPAKLEDSAVYLCASSVYRGHYNEQFFGPGTRLTVL.